This T cell receptor beta chain was documented in a study of PD-L1 blockade in urothelial cancer. Germline lookup yields CDR1 SGHRS and CDR2 YFSETQ. The CDR3 is made up of 18 amino acids. Trimming cost V 2 bases and J 0 bases; bases outside gene matches: 7. This table comes from immunoSEQ multiplex PCR, and its TCRdb copy is limited to in-frame clones, with some not included. The data show 45,000 to 50,000 clones, with about four fifths seen just once and roughly 10% held by the top ten. The time point denotes: pretreatment peripheral blood. Locally advanced or metastatic urothelial carcinoma was diagnosed in the patients.

Sequencing was performed on PBMCs, taken around atezolizumab (anti-PD-L1) treatment. This sequence originates from a man aged 65 to 85 with urothelial cancer. The chain recombines TRBV5-1 with TRBJ2-2; 10 bases align to TRBD2. This chain's CDR3 is CASSLQGTSASNTGELFF. The CDR3 region has the DNA TGCGCCAGCAGCTTACAAGGGACTAGCGCATCGAACACCGGGGAGCTGTTTTTT.